The source of this T cell receptor beta chain is a study of siplizumab effects on memory and regulatory T cells. Points from the study as a whole: The alloreactive clones that mapped to unstimulated subsets made up only a minor fraction. Alloreactive sequences traceable to unstimulated CD4+ memory cells declined significantly under siplizumab.

Assays were performed on roughly 10^5 TCR templates per sample. TCRdb's copy holds only in-frame clones and misses some; the assay was immunoSEQ multiplex PCR. The table includes about 50,000 clones, roughly 84% detected once. Sequencing was performed on unstimulated naive, memory, effector memory and TEMRA subsets derived from a few donor pairs. In this sample, this clone turned up once. Its antigen is still unknown. J lost 8 bases, V lost 5 bases, and 14 bases had no gene match. CDR3 length: 16 residues. CDR1 SNHLY and CDR2 FYNNEI come from the germline V gene. This chain links TRBV2 with TRBJ1-4; 7 bases map to TRBD1. Input material: naive CD8+ T cells sorted from blood. This clonotype originated in a human donor in good health. CDR3 in DNA: TGTGCCAGCAGTATTCCCCGGACAGGTGGCTCCGAAAAACTGTTTTTT. It specifies CASSIPRTGGSEKLFF.